These 10 T cell receptor beta chains were sequenced from one sample in a study of spatial heterogeneity in lung cancer. A single record per CDR3 protein comes from TCRdb applying MiXCR to the 5' RACE reads. Of approximately 12,000 distinct CDR3 sequences in the sample, about 9.4% were seen once. Time point meaning: blood at routine non-recurrence follow-up after resection. The sample consisted of PBMCs, taken at follow-up. These receptors all come from a female donor with early-stage non-small cell lung cancer.

This clonotype was seen repeatedly, ten times or more. V is TRBV6-5 and J is TRBJ2-3; D not certain. CDR1 and CDR2 (germline): MNHEY, SVGAGI. The CDR3 length is 12 residues. Trimming shortened V by 6 bases and J by 1 base, and 5 bases separated the two germline ends. As DNA, the CDR3 is TGTGCCAGCAGGGCAGGCACAGATACGCAGTATTTT. Protein sequence: CASRAGTDTQYF.

This clonotype was counted at least ten times. V gene TRBV7-2 combines with J gene TRBJ2-5, with 9 nucleotides matching TRBD2. Germline trimming cut 5 bases from V and 5 bases from J; bases unmatched to any gene: 6. The CDR3 contains 14 residues. Germline V gene lookup returns CDR1 SGHTA and CDR2 FQGNSA. DNA of the CDR3: TGTGCCAGCAGCGAGAGCGGGAGGTGGGAGACCCAGTACTTC. Amino acids: CASSESGRWETQYF.

J is TRBJ1-2 and V is TRBV7-9; 7 bases align to TRBD1. Losses at the gene ends were 4 bases for V and 5 bases for J; bases not matched to a gene: 7. Germline-derived CDR1 and CDR2 are SEHNR and FQNEAQ (reference sequence). The CDR3 has 14 residues. The CDR3 DNA reads TGTGCCAGCAGCTCGGGACAGAGGGCTTATGGCTACACCTTC. Encoded protein: CASSSGQRAYGYTF.

In this sample, this clonotype turned up many times. CDR3 sequence reads: CASSSERERGEQYF. CDR3 bases: TGTGCCAGCAGCTCCGAGCGGGAGCGAGGCGAGCAGTACTTC. V is TRBV13 and J is TRBJ2-7, with 8 nucleotides matching TRBD2. Germline CDR1 reads PRHDT; CDR2 reads FYEKMQ (reference sequence). Trimming removed 4 bases from V and 6 bases from J; junction bases left unmatched: 8. The CDR3 runs 14 residues.

This clonotype was recorded many times. V usage is TRBV11-2 and J usage is TRBJ2-6; 12 nucleotides agree with TRBD1. V shed 4 bases, J shed 2 bases, and the junction held 15 bases outside the gene matches. Germline CDR1 is SGHAT and CDR2 is FQNNGV. CDR3 length: 21 residues. CDR3 region: CASSSLRDRGRSPPGANVLTF. CDR3 nucleotide sequence: TGTGCCAGCAGCTCCCTCCGGGACAGGGGGCGATCACCCCCTGGGGCCAACGTCCTGACTTTC.

This chain joins TRBV30 and TRBJ2-7, with a weak D call TRBD2 (7 bases). Looked up from germline, CDR1 is GTSNPN and CDR2 is SVGIG (reference sequence). CDR3 size: 13 residues. Trimming removed 2 bases at V and 3 bases at J, with 11 bases between. The chain's CDR3 is CAWSNRDYYEQYF. In nucleotides, the CDR3 is TGTGCCTGGAGTAACAGGGACTACTACGAGCAGTACTTC.

This clonotype was observed at least ten times. The chain is built from TRBV28 and TRBJ2-1; D perhaps matches TRBD1 (5 bases). The CDR3 runs 10 residues. Germline V gives CDR1 MDHEN, CDR2 SYDVKM. The V and J ends lost 5 bases and 15 bases respectively, with 11 bases between them. The CDR3 bases are TGTGCCAGCAGTCTTGGGGCCACGTTCTTC. Its translation: CASSLGATFF.

This clonotype was detected many times. J is TRBJ2-1 and V is TRBV5-5; D is ambiguous. The CDR3 covers 11 residues. With 2 bases removed from V and 7 bases from J, the gap between germline ends came to 4 bases. Germline CDR1 is SGHKS and CDR2 is YYEKEE (reference sequence). CDR3 bases: TGTGCCAGCAGCTTTTCGAATGAGCAGTTCTTC. This encodes CASSFSNEQFF.

The rearrangement joins TRBV20-1 to TRBJ2-1; possible D gene TRBD1, 5 bases. CDR3 size: 13 residues. Trimming left V 5 bases short and J 6 bases short, with 14 bases between. Germline V gene sequence: CDR1 DFQATT, CDR2 SNEGSKA (reference sequence). This chain's CDR3 is CSAGHRDFNEQFF. CDR3 bases: TGCAGTGCTGGACACAGAGACTTCAATGAGCAGTTCTTC.

The rearrangement uses TRBV7-2 and TRBJ2-2, with TRBD2 as a possible D gene (6 bases). Germline V gives CDR1 SGHTA, CDR2 FQGNSA. The CDR3 extends over 15 amino acids. V dropped 0 bases and J dropped 2 bases, with 7 bases sitting between them. The CDR3 nucleotides read TGTGCCAGCAGCTTAGCGGAGGGAAACACCGGGGAGCTGTTTTTT. Translated, it gives CASSLAEGNTGELFF.